This T cell receptor (beta chain) appears in the sequencing data of a study of blood T cell repertoires in COVID-19. This CDR3 has 17 amino acids. The germline V gene encodes CDR1 SGHTA and CDR2 FQGNSA. Trimming left V 1 base short and J 2 bases short, with 15 bases between. Per the original data handling: Amplified reference gene primers provided the basis for estimating nucleated cell counts. This table comes from immunoSEQ multiplex PCR, and its TCRdb copy is limited to in-frame clones, with some not included. D and trimming come from the DNA, and the V and J calls and clone size come from that table. The sample has approximately 290,000 clones, more than 65% seen once.

The sample was peripheral blood. J is TRBJ1-3 and V is TRBV7-2; possible D gene TRBD1, 5 bases. The receptor was isolated from a person aged 65 to 85 with COVID-19, enrolled during active disease. The CDR3 here is CASSLGGSQRTGNTIYF. CDR3 nucleotides: TGTGCCAGCAGCTTAGGGGGCAGCCAAAGAACTGGAAACACCATATATTTT. Drawing the rest from reference TRBV7-2 and TRBJ1-3, the complete variable domain is GAGVSQSPSNKVTEKGKDVELRCDPISGHTALYWYRQSLGQGLEFLIYFQGNSAPDKSGLPSDRFSAERTGGSVSTLTIQRTQQEDSAVYLCASSLGGSQRTGNTIYFGEGSWLTVV.